What follows is one T cell receptor (beta chain) and its context. Its cognate antigen is unknown. This may be a read error: a much more frequent sequence differs by one nucleotide. This specimen includes other DNA sequences encoding the same CDR3. The data were taken from a study of shared clonotypes between healthy human individuals. Overall study: For every donor, three CD4 naive, three CD4 memory, two CD8 naive and one CD8 memory plates were used.

Profiled with immunoSEQ multiplex PCR; TCRdb holds only in-frame clones, not every one. Among over 700,000 clones listed, 72% were seen once. The CDR3 consists of 17 residues. CDR1 and CDR2 from the germline V gene are SGHNT and YENEEA. J gave up 4 bases and V 0 bases, and 5 bases lay outside the gene matches. Study outcomes and limitations: Compared with clonotypes that all four donors shared, non-shared clonotypes had lower generation probabilities.

The TCR originated in a woman in her 30s in good health. The source material was memory CD4+ T cells sorted from blood. Specified subset: CD45RA-negative fraction. V and J are TRBV11-3 and TRBJ2-1, with TRBD1 matching 11 bases. CDR3 region: CASSLDSGTGGYNEQFF. The CDR3, as DNA: TGTGCCAGCAGCTTAGATTCAGGGACAGGGGGGTACAATGAGCAGTTCTTC.